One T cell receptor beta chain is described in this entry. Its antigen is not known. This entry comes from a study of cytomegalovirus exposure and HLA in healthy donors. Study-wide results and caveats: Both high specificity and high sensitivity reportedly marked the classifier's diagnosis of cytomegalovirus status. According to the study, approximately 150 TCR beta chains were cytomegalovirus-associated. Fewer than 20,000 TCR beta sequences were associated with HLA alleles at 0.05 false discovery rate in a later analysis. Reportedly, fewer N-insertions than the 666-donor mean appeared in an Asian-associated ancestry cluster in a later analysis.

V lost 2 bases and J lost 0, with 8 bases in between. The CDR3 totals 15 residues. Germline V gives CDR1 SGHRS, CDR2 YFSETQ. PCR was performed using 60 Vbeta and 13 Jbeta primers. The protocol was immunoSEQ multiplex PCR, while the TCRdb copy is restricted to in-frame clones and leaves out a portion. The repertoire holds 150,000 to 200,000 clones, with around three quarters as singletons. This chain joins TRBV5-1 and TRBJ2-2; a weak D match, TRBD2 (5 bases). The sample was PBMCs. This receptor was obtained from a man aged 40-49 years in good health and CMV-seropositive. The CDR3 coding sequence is TGCGCCAGCAGCTTAGGCGGGTCGAACACCGGGGAGCTGTTTTTT. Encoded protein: CASSLGGSNTGELFF.